Below are 15 T cell receptor beta chains sequenced from a single sample in a study of blood T cell repertoires in COVID-19. Sequenced by immunoSEQ multiplex PCR; TCRdb stores in-frame clones only, minus some. This sample has over 200,000 clones; under 90% occur once, and the top ten carry roughly a sixth. What was sequenced was PBMCs or T cells enriched from blood (not recorded which). The receptors were sampled from a man between 18 and 29 years old who had recovered from COVID-19.

The rearrangement joins TRBV19 to TRBJ2-3; 14 bases agree with TRBD2. V shed 6 bases and J 8 bases; nucleotides not matched to a gene: 7. CDR3 length equals 15 residues. Germline V CDR1 and CDR2: LNHDA, SQIVND (reference sequence). Written as DNA, the CDR3 is TGTGCCAGTAGCCGGACTAGCGGGGGGCCCTTTACGCAGTATTTT. Its translation is CASSRTSGGPFTQYF. Combining the CDR3 with reference TRBV19 and TRBJ2-3 gives the whole variable domain DGGITQSPKYLFRKEGQNVTLSCEQNLNHDAMYWYRQDPGQGLRLIYYSQIVNDFQKGDIAEGYSVSREKKESFPLTVTSAQKNPTAFYLCASSRTSGGPFTQYFGPGTRLTVL.

The V call is TRBV19, the J call TRBJ1-6; no definite D call. The V end lost 4 bases, the J end lost 6 bases, and 13 bases lay between the germline ends. This CDR3 is built from 15 residues. Germline lookup yields CDR1 LNHDA and CDR2 SQIVND (reference sequence). The CDR3, as DNA: TGTGCCAGTAGTACCGAGAGCGGAGTTAATTCACCCCTCCACTTT. This encodes CASSTESGVNSPLHF.

The V call is TRBV7-9, the J call TRBJ2-7, with a tentative D call TRBD2 (6 bases). Germline CDR1 and CDR2: SEHNR and FQNEAQ (reference sequence). The germline V and J ends were trimmed by 1 base and 7 bases, with 17 bases remaining between them. There are 15 residues in the CDR3. Here the CDR3 reads CASSLVGTARGEQYF. The CDR3 nucleotides are TGTGCCAGCAGCTTAGTAGGGACTGCCCGCGGAGAGCAGTACTTC.

The V and J genes are TRBV11-3 and TRBJ1-5; the D gene is possibly TRBD1 (5 bases). Germline V gene data show CDR1 as SGHNT and CDR2 as YENEEA. CDR3 length: 17 amino acids. The germline V and J ends were trimmed by 5 bases and 1 base, with 18 bases remaining between them. DNA for the CDR3: TGTGCCAGCAGCGGCCCCCAAGCGGGGGGGAGCAATCAGCCCCAGCATTTT. Its protein is CASSGPQAGGSNQPQHF.

The chain employs TRBV11-2 and TRBJ2-3; possible D gene TRBD2, 6 bases. The CDR3 runs 14 residues. V was cut by 3 bases and J by 5 bases, with 12 bases left in between. Per germline, CDR1 SGHAT and CDR2 FQNNGV. CDR3 in amino acids: CASSFRGMLDTQYF. CDR3 in DNA: TGTGCCAGCAGCTTTCGGGGGATGCTAGATACGCAGTATTTT.

CDR3 in amino acids: CATSALSGRDYPNVNTGELFF. Written as DNA, the CDR3 is TGTGCCACCAGTGCCCTTAGCGGGAGAGACTACCCGAACGTAAACACCGGGGAGCTGTTTTTT. This chain links TRBV24-1 with TRBJ2-2; 9 nucleotides line up with TRBD2. CDR1 and CDR2 from the germline V gene are KGHDR and SFDVKD. The CDR3 runs to 21 residues. With 5 bases clipped from V and 2 bases from J, the junction kept 20 bases outside the gene matches.

The rearrangement uses TRBV19 and TRBJ1-5, with 9 bases identical to TRBD1. Germline loops: CDR1 LNHDA, CDR2 SQIVND (reference sequence). J lost 9 bases, V lost 6 bases, and 12 bases had no gene match. The CDR3 is 15 amino acids. The CDR3 DNA reads TGTGCCAGTAGCCCCGGACGACAGGGGGTAGGGCCCCAGCATTTT. It encodes CASSPGRQGVGPQHF.

The V call is TRBV6-2 or TRBV6-3, the J call TRBJ2-7, with D possibly TRBD2 on 7 matching bases. The CDR3 spans 16 residues. V was clipped by 6 bases and J by 0 bases, with 18 bases between them. Germline V CDR1 and CDR2: MNHEY, SVGEGT. CDR3 sequence: CASSPRGGKISYEQYF. The CDR3 DNA is TGTGCCAGCAGCCCCAGGGGAGGGAAGATCTCCTACGAGCAGTACTTC.

This sequence joins TRBV28 and TRBJ1-2, with D tentatively TRBD1 (6 bases). CDR3 size: 15 residues. V lost 3 bases to trimming and J lost 0 bases, with 11 bases between them. Per germline, CDR1 MDHEN and CDR2 SYDVKM. This CDR3 reads CASSFPRGANYGYTF. The CDR3 DNA is TGTGCCAGCAGTTTCCCCAGGGGCGCTAACTATGGCTACACCTTC.

The chain carries TRBV7-2 and TRBJ2-5; D remains ambiguous. CDR3 size: 11 residues. V lost 5 bases and J 4 bases, leaving 5 bases between the germline ends. The germline CDR1 and CDR2 sequences are SGHTA and FQGNSA. In nucleotides, the CDR3 is TGTGCCAGCAGCCGCGGAGAGACCCAGTACTTC. This gives the protein CASSRGETQYF.

The chain links TRBV2 to TRBJ1-5; 7 positions match TRBD1. There are 17 residues in the CDR3. The V gene end was trimmed by 6 bases and the J gene end by 0 bases; junction bases not matched to a gene: 11. The germline gives CDR1 SNHLY, CDR2 FYNNEI. CDR3 protein: CASRGPIGGHSNQPQHF. The CDR3, as DNA: TGTGCCAGCAGGGGCCCGATAGGGGGCCATAGCAATCAGCCCCAGCATTTT.

The chain employs TRBV20-1 and TRBJ1-5; D might be TRBD1 (6 bases). The CDR3 runs 11 residues. The V end lost 6 bases, the J end lost 16 bases, and 19 bases lay between the germline ends. The germline CDR1 and CDR2 sequences are DFQATT and SNEGSKA (reference sequence). The CDR3 here is CSAAQGPTIHF. DNA for the CDR3: TGCAGTGCCGCACAGGGACCGACTATCCATTTT.

The rearrangement joins TRBV10-2 to TRBJ2-2; D is perhaps TRBD1 (6 bases). Germline V CDR1 and CDR2: WSHSY, SAAADI. The CDR3 sequence is 15 residues long. Deletions cut 5 bases from V and 0 bases from J, with 10 bases between. CDR3 in DNA: TGCGCCAGCAGTCCAGGGGTTACGAACACCGGGGAGCTGTTTTTT. Translating it yields CASSPGVTNTGELFF.

CDR3 nucleotide sequence: TGCGCCAGCAGTACCGGGACAGGGGTAACCACCATATATTTT. Protein product: CASSTGTGVTTIYF. The chain is built from TRBV5-1 and TRBJ1-3; 10 bases map to TRBD1. The CDR3 loop spans 14 amino acids. V shed 5 bases, J shed 9 bases, and the junction held 8 bases outside the gene matches. Looked up from germline, CDR1 is SGHRS and CDR2 is YFSETQ.

V gene TRBV10-3 combines with J gene TRBJ1-6; no reliable D call. The CDR3 length is 13 residues. Germline V lookup: CDR1 ENHRY, CDR2 SYGVKD. The V gene lost 5 bases and the J gene lost 5 bases, with 7 bases spanning the gap. In DNA form, the CDR3 reads TGTGCCATCAGTCGGGTTGATAATTCACCCCTCCACTTT. It translates to CAISRVDNSPLHF.